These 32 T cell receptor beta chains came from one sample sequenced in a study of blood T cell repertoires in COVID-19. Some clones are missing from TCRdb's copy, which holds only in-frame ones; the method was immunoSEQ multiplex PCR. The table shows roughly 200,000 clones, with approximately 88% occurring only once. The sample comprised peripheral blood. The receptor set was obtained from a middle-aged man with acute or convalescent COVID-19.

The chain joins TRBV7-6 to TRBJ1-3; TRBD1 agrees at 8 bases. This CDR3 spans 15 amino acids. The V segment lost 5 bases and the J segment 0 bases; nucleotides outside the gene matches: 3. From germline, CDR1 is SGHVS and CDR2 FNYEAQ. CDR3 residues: CASSLDRGSGNTIYF. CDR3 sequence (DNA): TGTGCCAGCAGCCTTGACAGGGGCTCTGGAAACACCATATATTTT.

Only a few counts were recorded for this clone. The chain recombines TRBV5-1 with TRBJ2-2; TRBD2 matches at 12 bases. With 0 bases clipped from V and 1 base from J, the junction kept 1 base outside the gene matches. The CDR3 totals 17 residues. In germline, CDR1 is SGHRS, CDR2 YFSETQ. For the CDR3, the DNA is TGCGCCAGCAGCTTGGGACTAGCGGGGGTGAACACCGGGGAGCTGTTTTTT. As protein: CASSLGLAGVNTGELFF.

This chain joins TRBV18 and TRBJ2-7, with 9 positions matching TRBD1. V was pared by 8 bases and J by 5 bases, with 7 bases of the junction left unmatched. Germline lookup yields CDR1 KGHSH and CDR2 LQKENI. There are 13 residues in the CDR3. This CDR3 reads CASQGQGSHEQYF. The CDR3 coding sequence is TGTGCCAGCCAGGGACAGGGTTCCCACGAGCAGTACTTC.

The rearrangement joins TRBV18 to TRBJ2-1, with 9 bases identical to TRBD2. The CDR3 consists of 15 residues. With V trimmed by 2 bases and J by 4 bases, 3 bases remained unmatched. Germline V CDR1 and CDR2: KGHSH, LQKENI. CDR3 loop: CASSPFSGGYNEQFF. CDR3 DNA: TGTGCCAGCTCACCATTTAGCGGGGGATACAATGAGCAGTTCTTC.

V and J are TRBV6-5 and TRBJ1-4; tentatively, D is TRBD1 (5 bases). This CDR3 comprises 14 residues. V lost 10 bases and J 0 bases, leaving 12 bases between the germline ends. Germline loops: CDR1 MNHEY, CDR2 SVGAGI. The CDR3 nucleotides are TGTGCCACCTTACAGGTTGCAACTAATGAAAAACTGTTTTTT. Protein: CATLQVATNEKLFF.

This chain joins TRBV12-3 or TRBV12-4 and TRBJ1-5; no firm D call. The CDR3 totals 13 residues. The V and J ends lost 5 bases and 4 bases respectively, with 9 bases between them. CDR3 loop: CASSIFRNQPQHF. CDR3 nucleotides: TGTGCCAGCAGTATCTTTAGAAATCAGCCCCAGCATTTT.

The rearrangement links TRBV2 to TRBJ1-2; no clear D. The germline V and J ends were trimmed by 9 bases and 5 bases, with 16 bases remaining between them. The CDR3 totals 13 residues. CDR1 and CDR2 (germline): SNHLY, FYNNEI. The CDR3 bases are TGTGCCAGTCCCGAGGAGGCGGGGTATGGCTACACCTTC. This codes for CASPEEAGYGYTF. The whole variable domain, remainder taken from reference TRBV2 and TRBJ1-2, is EPEVTQTPSHQVTQMGQEVILRCVPISNHLYFYWYRQILGQKVEFLVSFYNNEISEKSEIFDDQFSVERPDGSNFTLKIRSTKLEDSAMYFCASPEEAGYGYTFGSGTRLTVV.

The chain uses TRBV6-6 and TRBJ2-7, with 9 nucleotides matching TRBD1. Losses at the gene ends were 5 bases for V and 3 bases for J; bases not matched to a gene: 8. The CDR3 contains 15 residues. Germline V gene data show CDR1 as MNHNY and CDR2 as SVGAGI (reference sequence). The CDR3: CASSIKGQGSYEQYF. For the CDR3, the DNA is TGTGCCAGCAGTATAAAGGGACAGGGAAGCTACGAGCAGTACTTC.

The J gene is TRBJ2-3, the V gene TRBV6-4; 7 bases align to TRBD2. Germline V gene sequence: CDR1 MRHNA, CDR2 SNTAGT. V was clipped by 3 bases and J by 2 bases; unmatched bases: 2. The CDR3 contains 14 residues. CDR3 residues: CASSEAGYTDTQYF. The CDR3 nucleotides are TGTGCCAGCAGTGAAGCGGGGTACACAGATACGCAGTATTTT.

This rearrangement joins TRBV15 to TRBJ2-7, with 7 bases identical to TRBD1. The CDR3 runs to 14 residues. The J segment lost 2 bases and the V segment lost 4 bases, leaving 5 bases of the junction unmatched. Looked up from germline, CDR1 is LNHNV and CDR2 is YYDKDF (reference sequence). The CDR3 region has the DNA TGTGCCACCAGCAAGGTCGGACAGGCCTACGAGCAGTACTTC. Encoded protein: CATSKVGQAYEQYF.

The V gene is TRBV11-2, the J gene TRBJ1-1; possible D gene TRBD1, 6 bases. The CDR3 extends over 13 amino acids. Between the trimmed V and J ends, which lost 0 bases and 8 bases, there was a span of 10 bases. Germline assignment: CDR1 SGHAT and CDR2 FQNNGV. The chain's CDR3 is CASSLEPGTEAFF. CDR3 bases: TGTGCCAGCAGCTTAGAACCCGGGACAGAAGCTTTCTTT.

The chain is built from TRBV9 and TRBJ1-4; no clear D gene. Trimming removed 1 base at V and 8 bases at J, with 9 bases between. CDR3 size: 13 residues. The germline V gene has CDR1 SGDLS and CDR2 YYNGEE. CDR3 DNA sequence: TGTGCCAGCAGCGTAAGATCGGGGGAAAAACTGTTTTTT. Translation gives CASSVRSGEKLFF.

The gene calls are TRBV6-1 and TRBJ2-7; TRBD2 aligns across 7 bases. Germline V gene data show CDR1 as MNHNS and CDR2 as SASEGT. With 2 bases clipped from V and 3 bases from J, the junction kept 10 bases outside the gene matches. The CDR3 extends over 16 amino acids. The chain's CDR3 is CASSEWSGLVNYEQYF. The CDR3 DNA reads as TGTGCCAGCAGTGAATGGTCAGGACTAGTCAACTACGAGCAGTACTTC.

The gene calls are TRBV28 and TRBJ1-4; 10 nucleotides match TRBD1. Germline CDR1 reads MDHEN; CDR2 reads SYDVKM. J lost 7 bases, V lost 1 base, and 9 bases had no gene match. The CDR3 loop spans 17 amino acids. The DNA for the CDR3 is TGTGCCAGCAGTTTATCAGCCTGGACAGGGGGGTTTGAAAAACTGTTTTTT. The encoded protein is CASSLSAWTGGFEKLFF. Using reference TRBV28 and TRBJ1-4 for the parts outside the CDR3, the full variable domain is DVKVTQSSRYLVKRTGEKVFLECVQDMDHENMFWYRQDPGLGLRLIYFSYDVKMKEKGDIPEGYSVSREKKERFSLILESASTNQTSMYLCASSLSAWTGGFEKLFFGSGTQLSVL.

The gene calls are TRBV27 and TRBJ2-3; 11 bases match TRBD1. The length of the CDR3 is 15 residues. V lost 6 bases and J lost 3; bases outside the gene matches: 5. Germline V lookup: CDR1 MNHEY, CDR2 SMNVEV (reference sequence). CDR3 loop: CASRRDRGGTDTQYF. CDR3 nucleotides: TGTGCCAGCAGGCGGGACAGGGGGGGAACAGATACGCAGTATTTT.

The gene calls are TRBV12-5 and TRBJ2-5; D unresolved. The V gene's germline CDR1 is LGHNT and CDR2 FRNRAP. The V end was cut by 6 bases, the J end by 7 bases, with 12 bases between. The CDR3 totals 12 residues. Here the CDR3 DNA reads TGTGCTAGTGGACACCTGGTTGGGACCCAGTACTTC. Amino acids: CASGHLVGTQYF.

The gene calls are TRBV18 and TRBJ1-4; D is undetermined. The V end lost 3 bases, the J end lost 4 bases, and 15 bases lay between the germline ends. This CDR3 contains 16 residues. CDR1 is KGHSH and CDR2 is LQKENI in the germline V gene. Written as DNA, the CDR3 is TGTGCCAGCTCACCGCTGAGGGCAGGCAATAATGAAAAACTGTTTTTT. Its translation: CASSPLRAGNNEKLFF.

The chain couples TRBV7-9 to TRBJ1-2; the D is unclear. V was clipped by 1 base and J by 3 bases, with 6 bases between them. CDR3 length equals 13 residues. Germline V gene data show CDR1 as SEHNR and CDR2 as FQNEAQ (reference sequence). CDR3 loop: CASSLDPDYGYTF. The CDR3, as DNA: TGTGCCAGCAGCTTAGACCCGGACTATGGCTACACCTTC.

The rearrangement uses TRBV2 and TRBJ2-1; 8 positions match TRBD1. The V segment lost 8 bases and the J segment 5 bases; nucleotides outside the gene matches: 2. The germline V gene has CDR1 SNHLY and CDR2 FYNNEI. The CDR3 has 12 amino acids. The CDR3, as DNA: TGTGCCAGCTTGGACAGGGACAATGAGCAGTTCTTC. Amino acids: CASLDRDNEQFF.

The CDR3 DNA follows: TGTGCCAGCAGGTCCTGGACGGACACCAATAACTATGGCTACACCTTC. As protein: CASRSWTDTNNYGYTF. V gene TRBV3-1 (or the pseudogene TRBV3-2) combines with J gene TRBJ1-2; TRBD1 might be the D (5 bases). The germline V gene encodes CDR1 LGHDT and CDR2 YNNKEL (reference sequence). Trimming took 6 bases from V and 1 from J, leaving 18 bases between them. The CDR3 has 16 amino acids.

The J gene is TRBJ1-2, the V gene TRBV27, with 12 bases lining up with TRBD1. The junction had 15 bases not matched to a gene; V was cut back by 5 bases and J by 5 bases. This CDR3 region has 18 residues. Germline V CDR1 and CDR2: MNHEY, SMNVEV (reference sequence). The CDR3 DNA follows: TGTGCCAGCAGTCCCCTTGCGGGACAGGGGGCGCTTGGGTATGGCTACACCTTC. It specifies CASSPLAGQGALGYGYTF.

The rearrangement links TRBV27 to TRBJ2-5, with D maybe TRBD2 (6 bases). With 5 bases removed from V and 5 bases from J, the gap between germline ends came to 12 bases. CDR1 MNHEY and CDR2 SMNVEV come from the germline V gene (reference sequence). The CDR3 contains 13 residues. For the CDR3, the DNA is TGTGCCAGCAGTCGGGGGTCACGGGAGACCCAGTACTTC. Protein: CASSRGSRETQYF.

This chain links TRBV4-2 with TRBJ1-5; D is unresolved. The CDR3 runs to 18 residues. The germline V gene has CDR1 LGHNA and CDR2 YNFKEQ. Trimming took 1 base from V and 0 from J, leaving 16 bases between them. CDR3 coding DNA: TGTGCCAGCAGCCAAGGAGGAAGCCACTACTATAGCAATCAGCCCCAGCATTTT. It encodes CASSQGGSHYYSNQPQHF.

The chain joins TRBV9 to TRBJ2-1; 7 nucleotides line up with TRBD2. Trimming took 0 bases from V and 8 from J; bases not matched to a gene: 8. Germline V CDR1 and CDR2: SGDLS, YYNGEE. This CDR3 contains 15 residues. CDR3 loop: CASSVGSGLLHEQFF. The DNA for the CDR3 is TGTGCCAGCAGCGTAGGGTCGGGACTACTACATGAGCAGTTCTTC.

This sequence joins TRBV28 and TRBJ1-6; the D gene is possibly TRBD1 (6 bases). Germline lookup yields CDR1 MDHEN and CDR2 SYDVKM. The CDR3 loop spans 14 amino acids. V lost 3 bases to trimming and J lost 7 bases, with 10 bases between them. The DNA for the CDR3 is TGTGCCAGCAGTTTCGGACAGCCAAATTCACCCCTCCACTTT. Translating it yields CASSFGQPNSPLHF. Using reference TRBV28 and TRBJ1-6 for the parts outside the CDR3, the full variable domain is DVKVTQSSRYLVKRTGEKVFLECVQDMDHENMFWYRQDPGLGLRLIYFSYDVKMKEKGDIPEGYSVSREKKERFSLILESASTNQTSMYLCASSFGQPNSPLHFGNGTRLTVT.

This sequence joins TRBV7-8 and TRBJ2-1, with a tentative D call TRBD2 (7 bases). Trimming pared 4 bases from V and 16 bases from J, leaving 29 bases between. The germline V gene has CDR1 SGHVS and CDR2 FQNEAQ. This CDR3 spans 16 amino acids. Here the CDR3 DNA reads TGTGCCAGCAGCTCCATAGGGGGGGCTGCGCCCGCGGACCATTTCTTC. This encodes CASSSIGGAAPADHFF.

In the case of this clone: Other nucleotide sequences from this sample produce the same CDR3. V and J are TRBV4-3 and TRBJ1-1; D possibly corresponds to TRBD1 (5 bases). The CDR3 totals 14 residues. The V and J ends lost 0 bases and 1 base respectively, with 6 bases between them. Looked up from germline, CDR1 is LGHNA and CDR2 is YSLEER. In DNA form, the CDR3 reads TGCGCCAGCAGCCAAGAGCAGGGGAACACTGAAGCTTTCTTT. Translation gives CASSQEQGNTEAFF.

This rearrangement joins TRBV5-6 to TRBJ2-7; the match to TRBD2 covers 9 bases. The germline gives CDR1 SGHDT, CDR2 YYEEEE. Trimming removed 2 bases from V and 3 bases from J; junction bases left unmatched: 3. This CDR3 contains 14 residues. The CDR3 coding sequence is TGTGCCAGCAGCTTCCCAGCGGGGGGCTACGAGCAGTACTTC. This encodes CASSFPAGGYEQYF.

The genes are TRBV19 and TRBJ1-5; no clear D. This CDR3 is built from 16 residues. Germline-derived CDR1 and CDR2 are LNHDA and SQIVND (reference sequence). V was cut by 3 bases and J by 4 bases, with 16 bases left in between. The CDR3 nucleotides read TGTGCCAGTAGTATTGCGGCGGCAGCTCTTAATCAGCCCCAGCATTTT. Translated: CASSIAAAALNQPQHF.

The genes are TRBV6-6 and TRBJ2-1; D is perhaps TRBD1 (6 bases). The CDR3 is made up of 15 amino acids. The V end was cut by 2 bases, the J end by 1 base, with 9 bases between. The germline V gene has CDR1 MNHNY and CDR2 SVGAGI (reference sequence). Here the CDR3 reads CASSYKGVSYNEQFF. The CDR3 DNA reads TGTGCCAGCAGTTACAAGGGGGTGTCCTACAATGAGCAGTTCTTC.

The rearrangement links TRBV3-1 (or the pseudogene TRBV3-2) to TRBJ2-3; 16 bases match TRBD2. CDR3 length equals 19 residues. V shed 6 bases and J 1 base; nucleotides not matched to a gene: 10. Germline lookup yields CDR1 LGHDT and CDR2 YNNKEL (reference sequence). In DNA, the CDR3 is TGTGCCAGCAGGGCGGGACTAGCGGGGGGGCGGTACCGCACAGATACGCAGTATTTT. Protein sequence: CASRAGLAGGRYRTDTQYF.

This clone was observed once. CDR3 nucleotide sequence: TGTGCCAGCAGCTGGGGTAGGGGAAACACTGAAGCTTTCTTT. Protein sequence: CASSWGRGNTEAFF. The chain carries TRBV6-5 and TRBJ1-1, with D possibly TRBD1 on 5 matching bases. Germline lookup yields CDR1 MNHEY and CDR2 SVGAGI. Trimming removed 6 bases at V and 2 bases at J, with 13 bases between. CDR3 length: 14 amino acids.